The clone carrying this TCR beta chain occurred once. The same CDR3 arises from other DNA sequences in this sample as well. Unsorted samples, those not sorted, used approximately 100 million PBMCs for genomic DNA. These data belong to a study of shared clonotypes between healthy human individuals. Study information: Samples came from a couple of female and a few male donors aged 18 to 49.

The genomic DNA of each subset was split evenly across several immunoSEQ plates. Sequenced by immunoSEQ multiplex PCR; TCRdb stores in-frame clones only, minus some. The sample has over 400,000 clones; more than 65% are singletons. Germline CDR1 and CDR2: DFQATT and SNEGSKA (reference sequence). CDR3 size: 11 residues. The gene calls are TRBV20-1 and TRBJ2-5; 7 bases agree with TRBD1. Sequenced material: PBMCs. The TCR sequence derives from a woman aged 35 to 49 in good health. Some clones in this sample may be carry-over from other donors' samples. The CDR3 coding sequence is TGCAGCGGGACAGTGCAAGAGACCCAGTACTTC. Encoded protein: CSGTVQETQYF.